The 20 T cell receptor beta chains presented below share a single source sample, sequenced in a study of control samples from healthy donors and cancer patients. Profiling relied on immunoSEQ multiplex PCR, and the TCRdb table lists in-frame clones only, not all of them. The sample holds some 150,000 clones; over 95% are singletons and the top ten take 0.95% to 1.1%. The sample consisted of blood. These receptors were obtained from a woman under 40 in good health.

DNA of the CDR3: TGCGCCAGCAGCTTGAGGGGGACAGGGGTACGCTATGGCTACACCTTC. Amino acid sequence: CASSLRGTGVRYGYTF. This rearrangement joins TRBV5-1 to TRBJ1-2; 10 bases align to TRBD1. The trim removed 1 base at V and 4 bases at J, leaving 7 bases unmatched. The CDR3 is 16 amino acids. The V gene's germline CDR1 is SGHRS and CDR2 YFSETQ. Together with reference TRBV5-1 and TRBJ1-2, the CDR3 gives the full variable domain: KAGVTQTPRYLIKTRGQQVTLSCSPISGHRSVSWYQQTPGQGLQFLFEYFSETQRNKGNFPGRFSGRQFSNSRSEMNVSTLELGDSALYLCASSLRGTGVRYGYTFGSGTRLTVV.

Only one count was recorded for this clone. V is TRBV4-1 and J is TRBJ1-3; D unclear. V lost 0 bases, J lost 1 base, and 4 bases lay in between. In germline, CDR1 is MGHRA, CDR2 YSYEKL. The CDR3 contains 14 residues. Here the CDR3 DNA reads TGCGCCAGCAGCCAAGAGGGATCTGGAAACACCATATATTTT. Its translation: CASSQEGSGNTIYF.

The V gene is TRBV2, the J gene TRBJ1-5; TRBD1 is a possible D gene (6 bases). The CDR3 is made up of 18 amino acids. Trimming cost V 0 bases and J 3 bases, with 18 bases left between them. The germline gives CDR1 SNHLY, CDR2 FYNNEI. This CDR3 reads CASSEASGGLRFNQPQHF. The CDR3 coding sequence is TGTGCCAGCAGTGAAGCGTCCGGGGGCCTTAGATTCAATCAGCCCCAGCATTTT.

The table lists this clone with a count of one. J is TRBJ2-7 and V is TRBV9; TRBD1 matches at 7 bases. Unmatched junction bases numbered 7, after V lost 4 bases and J lost 3 bases. Germline V gene lookup returns CDR1 SGDLS and CDR2 YYNGEE. This CDR3 region has 14 residues. The CDR3 DNA follows: TGTGCCAGCAGCCCCCCGGGACAGATCTACGAGCAGTACTTC. Encoded protein: CASSPPGQIYEQYF. Full variable domain (remainder filled in from reference TRBV9 and TRBJ2-7): DSGVTQTPKHLITATGQRVTLRCSPRSGDLSVYWYQQSLDQGLQFLIQYYNGEERAKGNILERFSAQQFPDLHSELNLSSLELGDSALYFCASSPPGQIYEQYFGPGTRLTVT.

The rearrangement joins TRBV19 to TRBJ2-2; D unresolved. The CDR3 has 13 amino acids. CDR1 is LNHDA, CDR2 SQIVND, per germline (reference sequence). Trimming cost V 3 bases and J 6 bases, with 8 bases left between them. The CDR3: CASSMWVSGELFF. The CDR3 bases are TGTGCCAGTAGTATGTGGGTTTCCGGGGAGCTGTTTTTT.

The chain combines TRBV19 with TRBJ2-3, with 9 nucleotides matching TRBD2. J gave up 5 bases and V 7 bases, and 13 bases lay outside the gene matches. This CDR3 has 16 amino acids. Looked up from germline, CDR1 is LNHDA and CDR2 is SQIVND (reference sequence). The CDR3 reads CASTPGLAGRVDTQYF. The CDR3 DNA reads TGTGCCAGTACCCCTGGGCTAGCGGGAAGAGTAGATACGCAGTATTTT.

The chain links TRBV6-4 to TRBJ1-1; D is uncertain. V gave up 0 bases and J gave up 1 base, with 6 bases separating them. Per germline, CDR1 MRHNA and CDR2 SNTAGT. The CDR3 contains 14 residues. CDR3 nucleotide sequence: TGTGCCAGCAGTGACTCGATTGGGAACACTGAAGCTTTCTTT. Its translation: CASSDSIGNTEAFF.

The chain carries TRBV2 and TRBJ2-7; D may be TRBD2 (5 bases). Germline V gene lookup returns CDR1 SNHLY and CDR2 FYNNEI. Trimming removed 3 bases at V and 1 base at J, with 10 bases between. CDR3 size: 14 residues. The CDR3 region has the DNA TGTGCCAGCAGTGAGCCCGGCGGGTCCTACGAGCAGTACTTC. Amino acid sequence: CASSEPGGSYEQYF.

This sequence joins TRBV2 and TRBJ2-4; D is possibly TRBD1 (6 bases). The CDR3 is 12 amino acids. V shed 2 bases and J shed 11 bases, with 10 bases lying between them. CDR1 is SNHLY and CDR2 is FYNNEI in the germline V gene. The DNA for the CDR3 is TGTGCCAGCAGTGAAAGACAGGTCGTTCAGTACTTC. This codes for CASSERQVVQYF.

The chain joins TRBV5-4 to TRBJ1-2; weak D call: TRBD1 (6 bases). CDR3 length: 17 amino acids. V was cut by 0 bases and J by 8 bases, with 23 bases left in between. The germline V gene has CDR1 SGHNT and CDR2 YYREEE (reference sequence). The CDR3 sequence is CASSLGGHRALGGGYTF. The CDR3 nucleotides read TGTGCCAGCAGCTTGGGGGGGCACAGAGCCTTGGGAGGCGGCTACACCTTC.

This chain uses TRBV11-2 with TRBJ2-1; 7 bases fit TRBD2. CDR1 is SGHAT, CDR2 FQNNGV, per germline. V lost 5 bases to trimming and J lost 3 bases; unmatched junction nucleotides: 4. The CDR3 totals 14 residues. The CDR3 sequence: CASSPQRDYNEQFF. CDR3 DNA: TGTGCCAGCAGCCCACAGCGGGACTACAATGAGCAGTTCTTC. The whole variable domain, remainder taken from reference TRBV11-2 and TRBJ2-1, is EAGVAQSPRYKIIEKRQSVAFWCNPISGHATLYWYQQILGQGPKLLIQFQNNGVVDDSQLPKDRFSAERLKGVDSTLKIQPAKLEDSAVYLCASSPQRDYNEQFFGPGTRLTVL.

This clone was found a few times. The chain joins TRBV28 to TRBJ2-2; 8 positions match TRBD1. The CDR3 length is 16 residues. Germline V gene sequence: CDR1 MDHEN, CDR2 SYDVKM. J lost 1 base, V lost 3 bases, and 4 bases had no gene match. For the CDR3, the DNA is TGTGCCAGCAGTTTGGCGGGACAGGAGAACACCGGGGAGCTGTTTTTT. This sequence encodes CASSLAGQENTGELFF.

V is TRBV12-3 or TRBV12-4 and J is TRBJ2-5; weak D call: TRBD2 (5 bases). Trimming left V 2 bases short and J 3 bases short, with 7 bases between. This CDR3 spans 13 amino acids. CDR3 sequence: CASSLPGEETQYF. CDR3 nucleotide sequence: TGTGCCAGCAGTTTACCCGGGGAAGAGACCCAGTACTTC.

This chain joins TRBV2 and TRBJ2-6; possible D gene TRBD1, 6 bases. The V gene's germline CDR1 is SNHLY and CDR2 FYNNEI. Trimming took 6 bases from V and 4 from J, leaving 16 bases between them. This CDR3 comprises 16 residues. In DNA, the CDR3 is TGTGCCAGCAGGGTACAGGGTGGGAGAGGGGCCAACGTCCTGACTTTC. This translates into CASRVQGGRGANVLTF.

This chain uses TRBV28 with TRBJ1-1; tentatively, D is TRBD1 (5 bases). This CDR3 is built from 15 residues. Germline V gene sequence: CDR1 MDHEN, CDR2 SYDVKM. The V end lost 3 bases, the J end lost 4 bases, and 15 bases lay between the germline ends. The CDR3 DNA is TGTGCCAGCAGTTTGGGGCTCAGTGGGGTCACTGAAGCTTTCTTT. Amino acid sequence: CASSLGLSGVTEAFF.

The rearrangement joins TRBV19 to TRBJ2-7; D is perhaps TRBD2 (6 bases). The CDR3 runs to 14 residues. V was cut by 2 bases and J by 4 bases, with 12 bases left in between. Germline V gives CDR1 LNHDA, CDR2 SQIVND (reference sequence). The DNA of the CDR3 is TGTGCCAGTAGTATACACGGGGGAACATACGAGCAGTACTTC. This translates into CASSIHGGTYEQYF.

V and J are TRBV28 and TRBJ1-3; no clear D gene. Trimming left V 9 bases short and J 0 bases short, with 3 bases between. The CDR3 sequence is 11 residues long. Germline lookup yields CDR1 MDHEN and CDR2 SYDVKM. This CDR3 reads CASHSGNTIYF. The CDR3 bases are TGTGCCAGTCACTCTGGAAACACCATATATTTT.

The rearrangement uses TRBV6-5 and TRBJ2-3, with 7 bases matching TRBD2. Germline trimming cut 0 bases from V and 6 bases from J; bases unmatched to any gene: 6. Germline V gene data show CDR1 as MNHEY and CDR2 as SVGAGI. This CDR3 has 15 amino acids. CDR3 residues: CASSYSGGFGDTQYF. DNA for the CDR3: TGTGCCAGCAGTTACTCCGGGGGGTTCGGTGATACGCAGTATTTT.

V and J are TRBV4-1 and TRBJ2-7; perhaps TRBD1 as D (6 bases). V dropped 2 bases and J dropped 6 bases, with 17 bases sitting between them. The CDR3 has 15 amino acids. Germline CDR1 is MGHRA and CDR2 is YSYEKL. CDR3 nucleotide sequence: TGCGCCAGCAGCCAATTTCCGGACACAGGGTTCGAGCAGTACTTC. Amino acid sequence: CASSQFPDTGFEQYF.

The gene calls are TRBV29-1 and TRBJ2-7; the D gene is possibly TRBD2 (6 bases). The V end was cut by 6 bases, the J end by 0 bases, with 12 bases between. Germline V gene data show CDR1 as SQVTM and CDR2 as ANQGSEA. The CDR3 consists of 13 residues. The CDR3 nucleotides are TGCAGCGTAGGGACTGCGAGCTCCTACGAGCAGTACTTC. Amino acid sequence: CSVGTASSYEQYF.